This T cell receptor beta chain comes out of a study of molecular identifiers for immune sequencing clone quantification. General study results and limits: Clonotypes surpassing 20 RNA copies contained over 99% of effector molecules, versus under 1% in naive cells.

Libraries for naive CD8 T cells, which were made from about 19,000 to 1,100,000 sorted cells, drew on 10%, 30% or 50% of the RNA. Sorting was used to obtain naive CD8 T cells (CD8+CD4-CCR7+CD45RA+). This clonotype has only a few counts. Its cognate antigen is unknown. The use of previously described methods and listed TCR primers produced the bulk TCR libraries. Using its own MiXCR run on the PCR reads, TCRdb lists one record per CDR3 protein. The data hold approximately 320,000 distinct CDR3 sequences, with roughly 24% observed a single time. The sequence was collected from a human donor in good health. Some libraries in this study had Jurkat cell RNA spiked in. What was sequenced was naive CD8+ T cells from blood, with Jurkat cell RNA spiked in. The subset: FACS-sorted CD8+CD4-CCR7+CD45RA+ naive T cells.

Here the CDR3 DNA reads TGTGCCAGCAGTTTAGCGCCGGGGGAGCTAGCGGGAGCCGGGGAGCTGTTTTTT. It specifies CASSLAPGELAGAGELFF. The chain joins TRBV12-3 or TRBV12-4 to TRBJ2-2, with 10 bases that match TRBD2. CDR3 length equals 18 residues. After removal of 0 bases from V and 6 bases from J, the junction contained 10 bases not matched to a gene.